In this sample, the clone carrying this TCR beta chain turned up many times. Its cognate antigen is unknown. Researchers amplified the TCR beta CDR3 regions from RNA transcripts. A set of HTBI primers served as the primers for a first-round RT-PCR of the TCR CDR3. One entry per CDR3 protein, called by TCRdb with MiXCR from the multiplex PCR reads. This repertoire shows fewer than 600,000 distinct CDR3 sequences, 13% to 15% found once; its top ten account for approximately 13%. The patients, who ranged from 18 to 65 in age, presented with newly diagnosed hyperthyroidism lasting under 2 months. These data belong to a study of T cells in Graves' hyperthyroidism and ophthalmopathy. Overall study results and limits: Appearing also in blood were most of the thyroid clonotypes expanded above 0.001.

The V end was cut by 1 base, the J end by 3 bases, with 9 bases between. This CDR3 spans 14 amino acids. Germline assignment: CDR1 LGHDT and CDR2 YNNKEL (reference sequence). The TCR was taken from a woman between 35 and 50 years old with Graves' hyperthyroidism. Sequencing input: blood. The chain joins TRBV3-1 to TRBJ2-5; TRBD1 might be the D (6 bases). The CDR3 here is CASSQAGQKETQYF. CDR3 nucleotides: TGTGCCAGCAGCCAAGCTGGACAGAAAGAGACCCAGTACTTC.